The rows below give T cell receptor beta chains drawn from one sample of a study of cytomegalovirus exposure and HLA in healthy donors. Libraries were prepared by immunoSEQ multiplex PCR; TCRdb keeps only in-frame clonotypes and omits some of them. In the table there are about 120,000 clones, roughly 60% of which are singletons. The sequencing input was PBMCs. The receptors stem from a man aged 35 to 55 in good health and CMV-seropositive. The CDR3 runs from the conserved cysteine through the conserved F or W. D genes are given only for firm matches. Clone size is shown for a subset of rows, as once, few, many or a class of expanded clone.

TRBJ2-3	TRBV10-1	TRBD2	-	14	TGCGCCAGCAAGGCTAGCGGGGGTTCGGATACGCAGTATTTT	CASKASGGSDTQYF
TRBJ2-3	TRBV5-1	TRBD1	-	18	TGCGCCAGCAGCTTGGAACCGGTAGGACAGGGTTGGACAGATACGCAGTATTTT	CASSLEPVGQGWTDTQYF
TRBJ2-3	TRBV28	TRBD2	-	17	TGTGCCAGCAGTCCAATCAAGCGGGAGGTGAGCACAGATACGCAGTATTTT	CASSPIKREVSTDTQYF
TRBJ1-1	TRBV11-2	-	-	12	TGTGCCAGCAGTATGAAAGCTGATGAGGCTTTCTTT	CASSMKADEAFF
TRBJ1-2	TRBV10-1	-	-	17	TGCGCCAGCAGTGCGATCAGGGTAGGGAAAAGAGGGGGTGGCTACACCTTC	CASSAIRVGKRGGGYTF
TRBJ1-2	TRBV28	-	few	13	TGTGCCAGCAGTCCGGGGGACGGCTATGGCTACACCTTC	CASSPGDGYGYTF
TRBJ2-7	TRBV7-3	-	-	14	TGTGCCAGCAGCCCATCGACGGACGCGGGGGAGCAGTACTTC	CASSPSTDAGEQYF
TRBJ1-5	TRBV27	TRBD1	once	14	TGTGCCAGCAGACTGACAGGGGGCAATCAGCCCCAGCATTTT	CASRLTGGNQPQHF
TRBJ1-2	TRBV30	TRBD1	few	15	TGTGCCTGGAGCCTTGCCGGGACAGTGGCTCGTGGCTACACCTTC	CAWSLAGTVARGYTF
TRBJ1-2	TRBV5-1	TRBD1	few	16	TGCGCCAGCAGCTTTTCCCGGGACAGGGGAAACTATGGCTACACCTTC	CASSFSRDRGNYGYTF
TRBJ1-6	TRBV30	TRBD1	-	13	TGTGCCTGGGGGACAGAAGATAATTCACCCCTCCACTTT	CAWGTEDNSPLHF
TRBJ2-3	TRBV6-5	TRBD2	once	15	TGTGCCAGCAGTTACTGGGCTAGCGGAACAGATACGCAGTATTTT	CASSYWASGTDTQYF
TRBJ2-2	TRBV5-6	-	-	15	TGTGCCAGCAGGTCTTTCGGACAGAACACCGGGGAGCTGTTTTTT	CASRSFGQNTGELFF
TRBJ2-5	TRBV9	-	few	13	TGTGCCAGCAGCGTAGAGCCCCGGGGAGACCAGTACTTC	CASSVEPRGDQYF
TRBJ2-5	TRBV5-1	-	-	13	TGCGCCAGCAGCTTGGGTAACCAAGAGACCCAGTACTTC	CASSLGNQETQYF
TRBJ2-6	TRBV14	-	-	18	TGTGCCAGCAGCCATCGGAAGGGGTTCCCCTCTGGGGCCAACGTCCTGACTTTC	CASSHRKGFPSGANVLTF
TRBJ1-1	TRBV9	-	once	14	TGTGCCAGCAGCGTAGCCCCAGTGAACACTGAAGCTTTCTTT	CASSVAPVNTEAFF
TRBJ2-7	TRBV7-7	TRBD2	-	13	TGTGCCAGCAGCTTACAATTAGCGGGTGAGCAGTACTTC	CASSLQLAGEQYF
TRBJ1-1	TRBV4-2	TRBD1	-	14	TGTGCCAGCAGCCAGGACAGGGGGCGAACTGAAGCTTTCTTT	CASSQDRGRTEAFF
TRBJ2-7	TRBV4-3	TRBD2	-	15	TGCGCCAGCAGCCAAGAGGCTAGCGGCTCCTACGAGCAGTACTTC	CASSQEASGSYEQYF
TRBJ2-3	TRBV5-6	-	-	14	TGTGCCAGCAGCTTGCACTCACGCACAGATACGCAGTATTTT	CASSLHSRTDTQYF
TRBJ1-1	TRBV20-1	-	-	11	TGCAGTGCCCAGGGTAACACTGAAGCTTTCTTT	CSAQGNTEAFF
TRBJ2-1	TRBV10-3	TRBD2	-	18	TGTGCCATCAGTGAGTCGCTCGGGGGTGGACTAGCTGGGAATGAGCAGTTCTTC	CAISESLGGGLAGNEQFF
TRBJ2-1	TRBV6-6	TRBD1	once	13	TGTGCCACCCAGGGGGCGGCCTACAATGAGCAGTTCTTC	CATQGAAYNEQFF